This T cell receptor beta chain is drawn from a study of T cell responses to AZD1222 COVID-19 vaccine. Study-wide points: After two AZD1222 doses, spike-specific TCR breadth and depth rose versus day 0. Donors were mostly white British, more females; clonal diversity possibly underestimated.

The method was immunoSEQ multiplex PCR; TCRdb's version includes in-frame clones alone and lacks a portion of them. This table holds fewer than 70,000 clones, 85% to 90% found once. With respect to this clone: The antigen is undetermined.

In germline, CDR1 is ENHRY, CDR2 SYGVKD. Trimming took off 4 bases at V and 3 bases at J, with 9 bases between the two ends. The CDR3 is 13 amino acids. J is TRBJ2-5 and V is TRBV10-3; D not resolved. The sample was peripheral blood, taken on day 0 of AZD1222 vaccination. The TCR originated in an adult in good health. The CDR3 DNA reads TGTGCCATCAGTGGAACAGTTGAAGAGACCCAGTACTTC. Translation: CAISGTVEETQYF.